These 22 T cell receptor beta chains share one sample of origin, sequenced in a study of long-term antiretroviral therapy in people with HIV. Researchers ran immunoSEQ v3.0 at survey level. Sequencing used immunoSEQ multiplex PCR; TCRdb keeps in-frame clones, though not all of them. The repertoire holds about 14,000 clones, with 70% to 85% as singletons. The sequencing used unsorted PBMCs, collected 0.4 years after starting antiretroviral therapy. These receptors all come from a man aged 30-40 years with HIV.

This clone is a singleton in its sample. The rearrangement joins TRBV2 to TRBJ2-7; TRBD1 might be the D (5 bases). Trimming removed 6 bases at V and 0 bases at J, with 27 bases between. The germline V gene encodes CDR1 SNHLY and CDR2 FYNNEI. The CDR3 runs 19 residues. The CDR3 reads CASRASSGAGLIPSYEQYF. CDR3 DNA sequence: TGTGCCAGCAGGGCCTCCTCAGGTGCAGGGCTCATTCCCTCCTACGAGCAGTACTTC.

This sequence joins TRBV4-3 and TRBJ2-2; 9 bases agree with TRBD2. Germline CDR1 and CDR2: LGHNA and YSLEER. The V and J ends lost 0 bases and 4 bases, in that order; junction bases with no gene match: 6. CDR3 length: 17 residues. The CDR3 loop is CASSQDSGRIVTGELFF. In nucleotides, the CDR3 is TGCGCCAGCAGCCAAGACAGCGGGAGGATTGTCACCGGGGAGCTGTTTTTT.

This chain connects TRBV18 to TRBJ2-2, with 8 positions matching TRBD1. This CDR3 has 15 amino acids. V lost 5 bases and J lost 1; bases outside the gene matches: 3. Germline loops: CDR1 KGHSH, CDR2 LQKENI. The CDR3 reads CASSMDRENTGELFF. In DNA form, the CDR3 reads TGTGCCAGCTCAATGGACAGGGAGAACACCGGGGAGCTGTTTTTT.

The V call is TRBV19, the J call TRBJ2-7, with 10 bases lining up with TRBD1. This CDR3 comprises 15 residues. Germline V gene data show CDR1 as LNHDA and CDR2 as SQIVND (reference sequence). J gave up 2 bases and V 5 bases, and 6 bases lay outside the gene matches. The CDR3 reads CASSFRGQGTYEQYF. In DNA, the CDR3 is TGTGCCAGTAGTTTCCGGGGACAGGGGACCTACGAGCAGTACTTC.

V gene TRBV9 combines with J gene TRBJ2-3, with D uncertain. CDR1 and CDR2 (germline): SGDLS, YYNGEE. The CDR3 has 13 residues. Trimming stripped 0 bases from V and 2 bases from J, with 4 bases between. CDR3 amino acids: CASSVGPTDTQYF. CDR3 bases: TGTGCCAGCAGCGTAGGGCCCACAGATACGCAGTATTTT. Looking up the rest from reference TRBV9 and TRBJ2-3 gives the full variable domain: DSGVTQTPKHLITATGQRVTLRCSPRSGDLSVYWYQQSLDQGLQFLIQYYNGEERAKGNILERFSAQQFPDLHSELNLSSLELGDSALYFCASSVGPTDTQYFGPGTRLTVL.

The chain combines TRBV18 with TRBJ1-1; tentatively, D is TRBD1 (5 bases). With 3 bases removed from V and 5 bases from J, the gap between germline ends came to 13 bases. CDR1 and CDR2 from the germline V gene are KGHSH and LQKENI. The CDR3 length is 14 residues. As DNA, the CDR3 is TGTGCCAGCTCACCGGGGCGGGGCGAGACTGAAGCTTTCTTT. Protein sequence: CASSPGRGETEAFF.

The CDR3 DNA reads TGCGCCAGCAGCTGGGATGGGACTTCAGGTGAGCAGTTCTTC. Protein product: CASSWDGTSGEQFF. The chain combines TRBV5-1 with TRBJ2-1; D is possibly TRBD2 (6 bases). Deletions cut 3 bases from V and 9 bases from J, with 16 bases between. Germline V gene lookup returns CDR1 SGHRS and CDR2 YFSETQ. The CDR3 covers 14 residues.

This clone has only a few counts. J is TRBJ2-7 and V is TRBV5-1; D gene ambiguous. Trimming pared 0 bases from V and 3 bases from J, leaving 7 bases between. The germline V gene encodes CDR1 SGHRS and CDR2 YFSETQ. This CDR3 region has 13 residues. As DNA, the CDR3 is TGCGCCAGCAGCTTGGCGGATTTCTACGAGCAGTACTTC. It translates to CASSLADFYEQYF.

This chain uses TRBV6-1 with TRBJ1-2; maybe TRBD1 (5 bases). CDR1 is MNHNS, CDR2 SASEGT, per germline. V shed 0 bases and J shed 5 bases, with 13 bases lying between them. This CDR3 region has 15 residues. The CDR3 sequence: CASSEALGRGYGYTF. The CDR3 DNA reads as TGTGCCAGCAGTGAAGCGCTGGGGCGCGGATATGGCTACACCTTC.

The V gene is TRBV6-6, the J gene TRBJ1-1; weak D call: TRBD1 (6 bases). The germline gives CDR1 MNHNY, CDR2 SVGAGI (reference sequence). The CDR3 contains 14 residues. Trimming removed 2 bases from V and 1 base from J, with 8 bases in between. The CDR3 loop is CASSYVGQNTEAFF. The CDR3 coding sequence is TGTGCCAGCAGTTACGTGGGACAGAACACTGAAGCTTTCTTT.

This clone occurred once. The gene calls are TRBV4-3 and TRBJ1-3, with D hard to call. Trimming pared 0 bases from V and 0 bases from J, leaving 9 bases between. Germline assignment: CDR1 LGHNA and CDR2 YSLEER. The length of the CDR3 is 16 residues. CDR3 bases: TGCGCCAGCAGCCAAGAAAGGGCATTCTCTGGAAACACCATATATTTT. Protein sequence: CASSQERAFSGNTIYF.

The CDR3 nucleotides read TGTGCCAGCAGCCAAGAACGACAGGGGGCGGGGGACGAGCAGTACTTC. As protein: CASSQERQGAGDEQYF. The chain has TRBV4-2 and TRBJ2-7; 10 bases agree with TRBD1. The V segment lost 0 bases and the J segment 5 bases; nucleotides outside the gene matches: 7. The germline CDR1 and CDR2 sequences are LGHNA and YNFKEQ. This CDR3 has 16 amino acids.

The chain employs TRBV7-9 and TRBJ1-3; the D gene is possibly TRBD1 (6 bases). Germline CDR1 SEHNR, CDR2 FQNEAQ (reference sequence). The CDR3 runs 14 residues. Trimming cost V 3 bases and J 4 bases, with 10 bases left between them. The CDR3 DNA reads as TGTGCCAGCAGCTTTCCGGGACAAGGAAACACCATATATTTT. It yields the protein CASSFPGQGNTIYF.

This clone was seen a few times. This rearrangement joins TRBV27 to TRBJ2-7; no clear D. The CDR3 length is 13 residues. Looked up from germline, CDR1 is MNHEY and CDR2 is SMNVEV (reference sequence). The ends were cut back, 6 bases at V and 2 bases at J, with 11 bases in the middle. The CDR3 DNA reads as TGTGCCAGCAGCGATCGATTCGCCTACGAGCAGTACTTC. Residues: CASSDRFAYEQYF.

The chain recombines TRBV4-2 with TRBJ2-3; D gene unclear. CDR1 LGHNA and CDR2 YNFKEQ come from the germline V gene. The CDR3 consists of 15 residues. Trimming took off 1 base at V and 2 bases at J, with 10 bases between the two ends. The CDR3 region is CASSQAMRDTDTQYF. The CDR3 DNA reads as TGTGCCAGCAGCCAAGCGATGAGAGACACAGATACGCAGTATTTT.

This chain joins TRBV5-1 and TRBJ1-5; D call uncertain. V lost 0 bases to trimming and J lost 1 base, with 8 bases between them. The CDR3 runs 15 residues. In germline, CDR1 is SGHRS, CDR2 YFSETQ. CDR3 coding DNA: TGCGCCAGCAGCTTGGACGGAAGGAGCAATCAGCCCCAGCATTTT. It yields the protein CASSLDGRSNQPQHF.

This clone was seen a handful of times. The chain has TRBV5-6 and TRBJ1-1; tentatively, D is TRBD1 (5 bases). V was clipped by 7 bases and J by 1 base, with 11 bases between them. Germline V gene data show CDR1 as SGHDT and CDR2 as YYEEEE. The CDR3 spans 13 residues. The CDR3 spells CASYRIQNTEAFF. Written as DNA, the CDR3 is TGTGCCAGCTACAGGATTCAGAACACTGAAGCTTTCTTT.

The genes are TRBV27 and TRBJ2-7; 8 bases map to TRBD1. Germline V gives CDR1 MNHEY, CDR2 SMNVEV (reference sequence). The CDR3 totals 16 residues. V dropped 1 base and J dropped 0; count of bases not matched to a gene: 5. CDR3 amino acids: CASSLFGQGPSYEQYF. DNA for the CDR3: TGTGCCAGCAGTTTATTTGGACAGGGACCCTCCTACGAGCAGTACTTC.

The V call is TRBV2, the J call TRBJ2-2; 8 bases fit TRBD1. The CDR3 is made up of 16 amino acids. The germline V gene has CDR1 SNHLY and CDR2 FYNNEI. V shed 10 bases, J shed 1 base, and the junction held 11 bases outside the gene matches. The CDR3 reads CATETGVARNTGELFF. The CDR3 DNA is TGTGCCACGGAGACAGGGGTCGCACGGAACACCGGGGAGCTGTTTTTT.

The CDR3, as DNA: TGTGCCAGCAGCTCCTCTAGCGGGATCACTTCCCACGGGTTCTTC. Residues: CASSSSSGITSHGFF. This chain joins TRBV7-9 and TRBJ2-1; TRBD2 aligns across 9 bases. The germline V gene encodes CDR1 SEHNR and CDR2 FQNEAQ (reference sequence). V was clipped by 4 bases and J by 15 bases; unmatched bases: 16. This CDR3 is 15 amino acids long.

This clone has a handful of counts. This sequence joins TRBV6-4 and TRBJ1-5; the D is unclear. V lost 3 bases and J 9 bases, leaving 12 bases between the germline ends. The CDR3 sequence is 13 residues long. In germline, CDR1 is MRHNA, CDR2 SNTAGT. The CDR3, as DNA: TGTGCCAGCAGTGAATCGGGTTTAGGGCCCCAGCATTTT. It translates to CASSESGLGPQHF.

This chain joins TRBV9 and TRBJ1-1; the D is unclear. V lost 4 bases, J lost 0 bases, and 10 bases lay in between. From germline, CDR1 is SGDLS and CDR2 YYNGEE. This CDR3 comprises 14 residues. CDR3 in DNA: TGTGCCAGCAGCTCCAGACCGATGAACACTGAAGCTTTCTTT. Its protein is CASSSRPMNTEAFF.